The rows below give T cell receptor beta chains drawn from one sample of a study of cytomegalovirus exposure and HLA in healthy donors. Sequencing used immunoSEQ multiplex PCR; TCRdb keeps in-frame clones, though not all of them. This sample's clone table lists 100,000 to 150,000 clones. The sequenced sample was PBMCs. The receptors shown here come from a woman between 40 and 55 years old in good health and CMV-seropositive. Both conserved end residues are trimmed from each CDR3.

>TRBV27|TRBJ2-6
ASGARRSGANVLT
>TRBV29-1|TRBJ2-2
SVAYRGTGTGELF
>TRBV30|TRBJ1-5
AWSWTGPGQPQH
>TRBV6-5|TRBJ2-7
ASSYNRIYEQY
>TRBV19|TRBJ1-2
ASSESDRGYYYGYT
>TRBV6-1|TRBJ1-5
ASSELRNSNQPQH
>TRBV28|TRBJ1-5
ASTRDRYLNQPQH
>TRBV5-1|TRBJ2-5
ASSSSGGGGETQY
>TRBV11-2|TRBJ1-3
ASSLETRDTIY
>TRBV19|TRBJ2-3
ASKMGQVGGDTQY